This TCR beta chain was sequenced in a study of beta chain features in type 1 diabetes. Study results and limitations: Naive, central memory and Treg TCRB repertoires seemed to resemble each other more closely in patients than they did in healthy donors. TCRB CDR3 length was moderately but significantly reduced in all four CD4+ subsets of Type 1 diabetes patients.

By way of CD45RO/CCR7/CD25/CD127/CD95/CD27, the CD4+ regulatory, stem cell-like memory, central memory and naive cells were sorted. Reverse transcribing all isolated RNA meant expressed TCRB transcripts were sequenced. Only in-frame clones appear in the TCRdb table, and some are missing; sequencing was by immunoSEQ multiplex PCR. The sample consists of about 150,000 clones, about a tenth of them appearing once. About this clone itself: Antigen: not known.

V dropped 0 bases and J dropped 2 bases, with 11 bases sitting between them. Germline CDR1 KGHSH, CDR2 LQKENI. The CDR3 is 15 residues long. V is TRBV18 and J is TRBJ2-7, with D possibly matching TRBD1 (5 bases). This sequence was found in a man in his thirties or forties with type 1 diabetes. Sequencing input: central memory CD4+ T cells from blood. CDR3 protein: CASSPPGRGTYEQYF. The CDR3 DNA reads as TGTGCCAGCTCACCACCGGGGCGAGGTACCTACGAGCAGTACTTC. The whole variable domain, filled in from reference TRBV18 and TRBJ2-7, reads NAGVMQNPRHLVRRRGQEARLRCSPMKGHSHVYWYRQLPEEGLKFMVYLQKENIIDESGMPKERFSAEFPKEGPSILRIQQVVRGDSAAYFCASSPPGRGTYEQYFGPGTRLTVT.